What follows are 3 T cell receptor beta chains derived from one specimen sequenced in a study of tumor-infiltrating lymphocytes in localized non-small cell lung cancer. The method was immunoSEQ multiplex PCR; TCRdb's version includes in-frame clones alone and lacks a portion of them. Of some 7,100 clones listed, 76% were seen once; the top ten hold around a sixth. Sequenced input: uninvolved lung tissue not adjacent to the tumor. The receptors come from a human donor with non-small cell lung cancer.

The V and J genes are TRBV28 and TRBJ1-2; no firm D call. The CDR3 is made up of 14 amino acids. The germline gives CDR1 MDHEN, CDR2 SYDVKM. V was cut by 2 bases and J by 1 base, with 8 bases left in between. The CDR3 nucleotides read TGTGCCAGCAGTTTAGGGATACATAACTATGGCTACACCTTC. Its translation: CASSLGIHNYGYTF.

The rearrangement joins TRBV6-5 to TRBJ1-1; D is perhaps TRBD1 (5 bases). Germline V CDR1 and CDR2: MNHEY, SVGAGI. This CDR3 is built from 14 residues. V shed 6 bases and J shed 1 base, with 12 bases lying between them. CDR3 protein: CASRTGAPNTEAFF. The CDR3 nucleotides read TGTGCCAGCAGAACTGGGGCCCCGAACACTGAAGCTTTCTTT.

This clone has more than one count but fewer than ten. The rearrangement links TRBV7-7 to TRBJ2-7; D unresolved. Germline-derived CDR1 and CDR2 are SSHAT and FNYEAQ (reference sequence). The CDR3 has 13 amino acids. Trimming took off 0 bases at V and 7 bases at J, with 10 bases between the two ends. This chain's CDR3 is CASSLALFSEQYF. CDR3 sequence (DNA): TGTGCCAGCAGCTTAGCCCTATTCTCAGAGCAGTACTTC. Full variable domain (outside the CDR3, taken from reference TRBV7-7 and TRBJ2-7): GAGVSQSPRYKVTKRGQDVTLRCDPISSHATLYWYQQALGQGPEFLTYFNYEAQPDKSGLPSDRFSAERPEGSISTLTIQRTEQRDSAMYRCASSLALFSEQYFGPGTRLTVT.